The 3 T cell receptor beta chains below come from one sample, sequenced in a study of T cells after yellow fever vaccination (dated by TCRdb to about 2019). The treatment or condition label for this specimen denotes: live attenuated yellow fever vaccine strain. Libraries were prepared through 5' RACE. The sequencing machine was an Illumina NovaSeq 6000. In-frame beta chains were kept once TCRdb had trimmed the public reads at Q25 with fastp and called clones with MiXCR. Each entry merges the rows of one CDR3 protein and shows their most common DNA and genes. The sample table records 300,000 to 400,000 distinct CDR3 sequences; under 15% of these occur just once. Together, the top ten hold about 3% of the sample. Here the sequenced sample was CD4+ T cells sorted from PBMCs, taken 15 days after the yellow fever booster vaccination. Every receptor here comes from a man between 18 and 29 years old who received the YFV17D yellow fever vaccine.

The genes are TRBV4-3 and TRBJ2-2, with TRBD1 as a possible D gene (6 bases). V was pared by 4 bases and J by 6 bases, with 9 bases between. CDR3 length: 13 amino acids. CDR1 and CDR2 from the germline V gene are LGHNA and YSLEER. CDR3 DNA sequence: TGCGCCAGCAGCCGAACAGGGTCCGGGGAGCTGTTTTTT. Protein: CASSRTGSGELFF.

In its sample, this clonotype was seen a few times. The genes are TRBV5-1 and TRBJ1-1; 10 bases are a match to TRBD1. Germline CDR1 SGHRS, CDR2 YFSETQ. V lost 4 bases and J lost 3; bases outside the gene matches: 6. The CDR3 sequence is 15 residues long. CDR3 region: CASSRDRGGYTEAFF. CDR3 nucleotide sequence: TGCGCCAGCAGCCGGGACAGGGGAGGATACACTGAAGCTTTCTTT.

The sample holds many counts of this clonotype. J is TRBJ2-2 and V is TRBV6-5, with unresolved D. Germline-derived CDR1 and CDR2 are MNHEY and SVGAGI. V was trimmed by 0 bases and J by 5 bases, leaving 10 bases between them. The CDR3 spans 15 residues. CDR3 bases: TGTGCCAGCAGTTACTCCCTCAGATTGACCGGGGAGCTGTTTTTT. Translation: CASSYSLRLTGELFF.